These 32 T cell receptor delta chains were all obtained from the same sample, sequenced in a study of delta chain sequences of gamma delta T cells. TCRdb ran CATT on the 5' RACE reads. The table records around 2,600 delta-chain clones, approximately 6% of them present only once. Specimen: either unsorted cells or a sorted T cell fraction (not recorded which). These receptors were collected from a human donor in good health.

The sample holds a few counts of this clone. The rearrangement links TRDV2 to TRDJ1, with TRDD3 identical over 9 bases. The germline CDR1 and CDR2 sequences are GEAIGNYY and EKD. The trim removed 3 bases at V and 0 bases at J, leaving 7 bases unmatched. The CDR3 has 16 residues. As DNA, the CDR3 is TGTGCCTGTGACTCTCTGGGGGATTTCAACACCGATAAACTCATCTTT. As protein: CACDSLGDFNTDKLIF.

This clone was observed at least ten times. Other DNA variants within this sample encode the same CDR3. The chain is built from TRDV2 and TRDJ1; 11 nucleotides align to TRDD3. The length of the CDR3 is 15 residues. Germline V gene lookup returns CDR1 GEAIGNYY and CDR2 EKD. Germline trimming cut 2 bases from V and 4 bases from J; bases unmatched to any gene: 5. The CDR3, as DNA: TGTGCCTGTGACAAGCTGGGGGATACAGGCGATAAACTCATCTTT. It specifies CACDKLGDTGDKLIF.

In its sample, this clone ranks as medium-sized. V usage is TRDV2 and J usage is TRDJ3; 11 nucleotides align to TRDD3. With V trimmed by 0 bases and J by 1 base, 13 bases remained unmatched. The CDR3 extends over 22 amino acids. CDR1 is GEAIGNYY and CDR2 is EKD in the germline V gene. The CDR3 protein is CACDTVLGDTSERSWDTRQMFF. CDR3 coding DNA: TGTGCCTGTGACACCGTTTTGGGGGATACGAGTGAAAGGTCCTGGGACACCCGACAGATGTTTTTC.

By sample fraction, this clone is medium-sized (0.01 to 0.1%). The chain links TRAV38-2/DV8 to TRDJ1; 9 bases are shared with TRDD3. CDR1 TSESDYY and CDR2 QEAYKQQN come from the germline V gene. With V trimmed by 1 base and J by 4 bases, 17 bases remained unmatched. The CDR3 extends over 19 amino acids. The CDR3, as DNA: TGTGCTTATAGGAGCTTAAGAACTGGGGGACTGTTTTACAGCGATAAACTCATCTTT. The encoded protein is CAYRSLRTGGLFYSDKLIF.

The table lists this clone with a few counts. The chain joins TRDV1 to TRDJ1, with TRDD3 matching over 10 bases. Germline CDR1 is TSWWSYY and CDR2 is QGS. The CDR3 contains 20 residues. The J segment lost 10 bases and the V segment lost 5 bases, leaving 28 bases of the junction unmatched. Written as DNA, the CDR3 is TGTGCTCTTGGGACTACTTCCTATTCATACTGGGGGATCCCGGTCTCTGGACTCATCTTT. This translates into CALGTTSYSYWGIPVSGLIF.

By frequency in the sample, this clone is medium-sized. J is TRDJ1 and V is TRDV1, with TRDD3 identical over 10 bases. The germline CDR1 and CDR2 sequences are TSWWSYY and QGS. The CDR3 contains 22 residues. V gave up 1 base and J gave up 2 bases; unmatched junction bases: 22. For the CDR3, the DNA is TGTGCTCTTGGGGAACGGGCTCTTTCCTACGGGGGATACGGGAGGCGGACCGATAAACTCATCTTT. Its translation is CALGERALSYGGYGRRTDKLIF.

This clone has a handful of counts. No V gene call was produced; the J gene was TRDJ1. The CDR3 is 13 residues long. CDR3 sequence: CAIVVGRAHELIF. The CDR3 DNA sequence: TGTGCTATTGTCGTGGGGCGTGCCCATGAACTCATCTTT.

In its sample, this clone ranks as medium-sized. This chain links TRDV2 with TRDJ1; TRDD3 aligns across 12 bases. The germline V gene has CDR1 GEAIGNYY and CDR2 EKD. The CDR3 spans 16 residues. The ends lost 4 bases at V and 0 bases at J; junction bases unmatched: 5. The CDR3 protein is CACDQLGDTNTDKLIF. CDR3 DNA: TGTGCCTGTGATCAGCTGGGGGATACGAACACCGATAAACTCATCTTT.

This clone counts as medium-sized (0.01 to 0.1%). V and J are TRDV1 and TRDJ1; TRDD3 matches 9 bases. The CDR3 sequence is 19 residues long. Germline trimming cut 0 bases from V and 11 bases from J; bases unmatched to any gene: 22. The V gene's germline CDR1 is TSWWSYY and CDR2 QGS. The CDR3 loop reads CALGELLLNAGGSWRRLIF. The CDR3 nucleotides read TGTGCTCTTGGGGAACTCCTCCTCAACGCTGGGGGATCCTGGCGTAGGCTCATCTTT.

This clone has only a few counts. The chain links TRDV2 to TRDJ1, with TRDD3 identical over 13 bases. After removal of 3 bases from V and 1 base from J, the junction contained 10 bases not matched to a gene. The CDR3 runs 18 residues. Per germline, CDR1 GEAIGNYY and CDR2 EKD. The CDR3 region is CACDPVLGDTSSTDKLIF. The CDR3 region has the DNA TGTGCCTGTGACCCAGTACTGGGGGATACGTCGAGCACCGATAAACTCATCTTT.

The table lists this clone with many counts. The CDR3 DNA reads as TGTGCCTGTGATCCCTTAAGGACCCACCAAACGGTGTTGTACACCGATAAACTCATCTTT. Translation: CACDPLRTHQTVLYTDKLIF. V gene TRDV2 combines with J gene TRDJ1; D is ambiguous. Trimming took off 4 bases at V and 0 bases at J, with 29 bases between the two ends. This CDR3 spans 20 amino acids. Germline V gene sequence: CDR1 GEAIGNYY, CDR2 EKD.

This clone was observed at least ten times. J is TRDJ1 and V is TRDV2; D might be TRDD3 (6 bases). Per germline, CDR1 GEAIGNYY and CDR2 EKD. CDR3 length equals 14 residues. V lost 7 bases to trimming and J lost 1 base, with 15 bases between them. This CDR3 reads CACEPLGGTDKLIF. The CDR3 nucleotides read TGTGCCTGCGAGCCCTTGGGGGGCACCGATAAACTCATCTTT.

This clone was detected ten times or more. This chain connects TRDV2 to TRDJ3; 12 nucleotides align to TRDD3. The germline V gene has CDR1 GEAIGNYY and CDR2 EKD. J was trimmed by 2 bases and V by 0 bases; bases with no gene match: 10. This CDR3 region has 21 residues. This CDR3 reads CACDTAPLGDTATWDTRQMFF. DNA of the CDR3: TGTGCCTGTGACACCGCCCCTCTGGGGGATACGGCCACCTGGGACACCCGACAGATGTTTTTC.

This clone was seen repeatedly, ten times or more. The same CDR3 also results from other DNA sequences found in this sample. The chain carries TRDV1 and TRDJ1; the D gene is possibly TRDD3 (5 bases). This CDR3 has 22 residues. Germline CDR1 TSWWSYY, CDR2 QGS. The germline V and J ends were trimmed by 5 bases and 0 bases, with 34 bases remaining between them. Here the CDR3 DNA reads TGTGCTCTTGGGACGTTCGCTGCAATGGGGAATGGGCTCAGGGCGTACACCGATAAACTCATCTTT. This codes for CALGTFAAMGNGLRAYTDKLIF.

A remark on this clone: The junction does not match germline at one end; this may be a read error. V usage is TRDV2 and J usage is TRDJ2; TRDD3 matches at 13 bases. The CDR3 is made up of 17 amino acids. The V gene's germline CDR1 is GEAIGNYY and CDR2 EKD. CDR3: CATDRLGDTRIQAQLFF. CDR3 DNA sequence: TGCGCGACGGACCGACTGGGGGATACGCGTATCCAAGCACAACTCTTCTTT.

In this sample, this clone is medium-sized. Additional DNA sequences in this sample encode the identical CDR3. The genes are TRDV2 and TRDJ1; D is perhaps TRDD3 (6 bases). CDR3 length: 15 amino acids. V lost 0 bases and J lost 1, with 11 bases in between. Germline CDR1 and CDR2: GEAIGNYY and EKD. The CDR3 spells CACDTVGGGTDKLIF. For the CDR3, the DNA is TGTGCCTGTGACACCGTGGGGGGGGGCACCGATAAACTCATCTTT.

By share, this clone counts as large. Other DNA sequences from this sample encode an identical CDR3 as well. The genes are TRDV2 and TRDJ1; the match to TRDD3 covers 9 bases. Germline CDR1 GEAIGNYY, CDR2 EKD. The V gene end was trimmed by 3 bases and the J gene end by 3 bases; junction bases not matched to a gene: 16. This CDR3 is built from 18 residues. CDR3 in DNA: TGTGCCTGTGACGCCCTTCGCGTACTGGGGGAGGAAGCCGATAAACTCATCTTT. Amino acid sequence: CACDALRVLGEEADKLIF.

This clone qualifies as medium-sized. This chain joins TRDV1 and TRDJ1; D gene uncertain. The CDR3 totals 14 residues. V gave up 5 bases and J gave up 2 bases, with 12 bases separating them. Per the germline V gene, CDR1 is TSWWSYY and CDR2 is QGS. CDR3 sequence (DNA): TGTGCTCTTGGGAACCCGGATTTTACCGATAAACTCATCTTT. Protein product: CALGNPDFTDKLIF.

Sample share makes this clone medium-sized (0.01 to 0.1%). No DNA is shown, since the ends of the CDR3 on it are uncertain; the CDR3 is the one TCRdb lists. The rearrangement uses TRDV2 and TRDJ1; TRDD3 reflects the table's D call only, with no check against the DNA. The CDR3 is 15 residues long, ends included. The germline gives CDR1 GEAIGNYY, CDR2 EKD. CDR3 protein: CACDTVGIGSYKLIF.

This clone was detected only a few times. A far more abundant clone sits one base away, making this likely a read error. Other DNA variants within this sample encode the same CDR3. The chain carries TRDV2 and TRDJ3; maybe TRDD3 (5 bases). Germline loops: CDR1 GEAIGNYY, CDR2 EKD. V was shortened by 3 bases and J by 16 bases, with 24 bases between the two germline ends. CDR3 length: 16 amino acids. In nucleotides, the CDR3 is TGTGCCTGTGACGCGATTGATCGGGGGTCCCCCGGGCAGATGTTTTTC. Residues: CACDAIDRGSPGQMFF.

This clone was found a few times. V is TRDV2 and J is TRDJ1; 10 bases line up with TRDD3. The trim removed 3 bases at V and 2 bases at J, leaving 2 bases unmatched. The V gene's germline CDR1 is GEAIGNYY and CDR2 EKD. CDR3 length: 14 amino acids. DNA of the CDR3: TGTGCCTGTGACCTACTGGGGGATACCGATAAACTCATCTTT. Protein product: CACDLLGDTDKLIF.

The chain is built from TRDV1 and TRDJ1; 11 nucleotides agree with TRDD3. V lost 0 bases, J lost 4 bases, and 25 bases stayed unmatched. The CDR3 runs 23 residues. Germline V gene sequence: CDR1 TSWWSYY, CDR2 QGS. CDR3 coding DNA: TGTGCTCTTGGGGAACTTAAACTTCCTACCCGACTACTGGGGGATAAGGAGGACGATAAACTCATCTTT. It is translated as CALGELKLPTRLLGDKEDDKLIF.

This clone was seen more than once but under ten times. The chain couples TRDV1 to TRDJ2, with 10 nucleotides matching TRDD3. V lost 1 base and J lost 0; bases outside the gene matches: 23. The CDR3 loop spans 24 amino acids. Germline V gene lookup returns CDR1 TSWWSYY and CDR2 QGS. This CDR3 is CALGEQAGPTMLVGDTTLTAQLFF. The CDR3 DNA reads as TGTGCTCTTGGGGAACAGGCCGGACCTACGATGCTGGTGGGGGATACAACTTTGACAGCACAACTCTTCTTT.

In this sample, this clone turned up a few times. TCRdb lists the protein of a much larger clone for this DNA, which differs at residue 21, so this is likely a read error; the protein given here is translated from the DNA itself. The chain combines TRDV1 with TRDJ1, with 13 bases that match TRDD3. This CDR3 spans 23 amino acids. Germline lookup yields CDR1 TSWWSYY and CDR2 QGS. CDR3 coding DNA: TGTGCTCTTGGGACTACTTCCTATTCATACTGGGGGATACGCTGGAGTGGGGGCGATAAATTCATCTTT. Encoded protein: CALGTTSYSYWGIRWSGGDKFIF.

This clone was recorded many times. V gene TRDV2 combines with J gene TRDJ1, with TRDD3 as a possible D gene (6 bases). This CDR3 is built from 19 residues. The germline V gene has CDR1 GEAIGNYY and CDR2 EKD. V was shortened by 0 bases and J by 0 bases, with 22 bases between the two germline ends. This chain's CDR3 is CACDTVSMGGVSYTDKLIF. In nucleotides, the CDR3 is TGTGCCTGTGACACCGTGTCTATGGGGGGGGTCTCGTACACCGATAAACTCATCTTT.

About this clone: The protein given by TCRdb reflects a much larger clone and differs at residue 8 from this DNA's translation, likely from a read error; the protein shown is the DNA's translation. The chain couples TRDV2 to TRDJ1; 7 bases are a match to TRDD3. The trim removed 3 bases at V and 1 base at J, leaving 16 bases unmatched. Germline lookup yields CDR1 GEAIGNYY and CDR2 EKD. The length of the CDR3 is 18 residues. This CDR3 is CACDGILVDTRRTDKLIF. The CDR3, as DNA: TGTGCCTGTGACGGAATACTGGTGGATACGAGACGCACCGATAAACTCATCTTT.

This clone was found many times. The chain combines TRDV2 with TRDJ1; 12 nucleotides match TRDD3. The germline V gene has CDR1 GEAIGNYY and CDR2 EKD. The CDR3 sequence is 21 residues long. Trimming at V came to 0 bases and at J to 0 bases, leaving 16 bases not matched to a gene. DNA of the CDR3: TGTGCCTGTGACACCGTACCGCAACCGCTACTGGGGGATACCCACACCGATAAACTCATCTTT. Translation gives CACDTVPQPLLGDTHTDKLIF.

With respect to this clone: A read error is likely here: a far larger clone is one base away. Other nucleotide sequences in the sample specify the same CDR3. This chain connects TRDV2 to TRDJ2, with TRDD3 identical over 13 bases. Germline V gene sequence: CDR1 GEAIGNYY, CDR2 EKD. CDR3 size: 18 residues. CDR3 nucleotides: TGTGCATGTGACCCCTTACTGGGGGATACGCTGGAAACAGCACAACTCTTCTTT. Protein: CACDPLLGDTLETAQLFF.

A few counts support this clone. The CDR3 nucleotides are TGTGCTCTTGGGGAACCCCCAATGTTCCTACTGGGGGATAGTGGAGGATCCTGGGACACCCGACAGATGTTTTTC. This sequence encodes CALGEPPMFLLGDSGGSWDTRQMFF. This chain uses TRDV1 with TRDJ3; 11 bases align to TRDD3. CDR1 and CDR2 from the germline V gene are TSWWSYY and QGS. V lost 1 base, J lost 1 base, and 21 bases stayed unmatched. CDR3 length: 25 residues.

This clone came up a few times. V and J are TRDV1 and TRDJ1, with TRDD3 identical over 13 bases. This CDR3 comprises 22 residues. V was clipped by 0 bases and J by 3 bases; unmatched bases: 19. The V gene's germline CDR1 is TSWWSYY and CDR2 QGS. The DNA of the CDR3 is TGTGCTCTTGGGGAACTAGGCCTTCCCTTAGACCGAACTGGGGGATACGCCGATAAACTCATCTTT. Translating it yields CALGELGLPLDRTGGYADKLIF.

This clone was found a few times. The protein TCRdb lists belongs to a much larger clone and differs from this DNA's translation at residue 18, which points to a read error; the protein shown is made from the DNA. The V call is TRDV2, the J call TRDJ3; a possible D gene is TRDD3 (5 bases). In germline, CDR1 is GEAIGNYY, CDR2 EKD. CDR3 length equals 20 residues. This chain's CDR3 is CACDTVADPTPRWDTRQIFF. In nucleotides, the CDR3 is TGTGCCTGTGACACCGTAGCGGATCCGACTCCACGCTGGGACACCCGACAGATATTTTTC.

The V and J genes are TRDV2 and TRDJ1, with TRDD3 identical over 13 bases. V was pared by 0 bases and J by 4 bases, with 16 bases of the junction left unmatched. Germline CDR1 is GEAIGNYY and CDR2 is EKD. The CDR3 sequence is 20 residues long. The CDR3 sequence is CACDTSYWGIRWSGGDKLIF. The CDR3 nucleotides are TGTGCCTGTGACACCTCGTACTGGGGGATACGCTGGAGTGGGGGCGATAAACTCATCTTT.